The 8 T cell receptor beta chains below come from one sample, sequenced in a study of OX40 agonist ivuxolimab in advanced cancers. Method: immunoSEQ multiplex PCR; TCRdb's copy keeps in-frame clones and lacks some. Here the sample spans 77,000 or so clones, 80% to 95% being singletons. The sample here was CD4+ or CD8+ T cells sorted from blood, taken in a trial of the OX40 agonist ivuxolimab. All receptors derive from an adult with an advanced solid tumor such as melanoma, head and neck, liver or kidney cancer.

This clone was seen just once. The CDR3 here is CASSRTGATTGELFF. The CDR3 DNA follows: TGTGCCAGCAGCCGCACAGGGGCCACGACCGGGGAGCTGTTTTTT. The rearrangement uses TRBV7-3 and TRBJ2-2, with TRBD1 identical over 7 bases. In germline, CDR1 is SGHTA, CDR2 FQGTGA. The CDR3 has 15 amino acids. J gave up 5 bases and V 5 bases, and 8 bases lay outside the gene matches.

The chain joins TRBV5-1 to TRBJ2-2; D not resolved. CDR3 length: 13 amino acids. In germline, CDR1 is SGHRS, CDR2 YFSETQ. V was pared by 1 base and J by 6 bases, with 7 bases between. The CDR3 nucleotides read TGCGCCAGCAGCTTGTCCCTCCCCGGGGAGCTGTTTTTT. Its protein is CASSLSLPGELFF. Together with reference TRBV5-1 and TRBJ2-2, the CDR3 gives the full variable domain: KAGVTQTPRYLIKTRGQQVTLSCSPISGHRSVSWYQQTPGQGLQFLFEYFSETQRNKGNFPGRFSGRQFSNSRSEMNVSTLELGDSALYLCASSLSLPGELFFGEGSRLTVL.

V and J are TRBV6-5 and TRBJ2-1, with 9 bases matching TRBD1. This CDR3 spans 13 amino acids. Germline V CDR1 and CDR2: MNHEY, SVGAGI. V shed 6 bases, J shed 9 bases, and the junction held 6 bases outside the gene matches. CDR3: CASRGTGRGEQFF. CDR3 sequence (DNA): TGTGCCAGCAGGGGGACAGGGAGGGGTGAGCAGTTCTTC.

The genes are TRBV28 and TRBJ2-5, with 7 nucleotides matching TRBD1. The CDR3 spans 14 residues. The V and J ends lost 8 bases and 1 base, in that order; junction bases with no gene match: 7. Germline CDR1 MDHEN, CDR2 SYDVKM. Here the CDR3 reads CASGIRDSQETQYF. CDR3 in DNA: TGTGCCAGCGGAATCCGGGACAGCCAAGAGACCCAGTACTTC.

The chain links TRBV27 to TRBJ1-1; D not certain. The CDR3 runs 15 residues. Trimming took 6 bases from V and 1 from J, leaving 15 bases between them. The germline V gene has CDR1 MNHEY and CDR2 SMNVEV (reference sequence). DNA for the CDR3: TGTGCCAGCAGACCCGACTGGTCTCGGAACACTGAAGCTTTCTTT. This encodes CASRPDWSRNTEAFF.

J is TRBJ1-5 and V is TRBV6-5; D is unresolved. The CDR3 totals 14 residues. Germline V lookup: CDR1 MNHEY, CDR2 SVGAGI. The V gene lost 5 bases and the J gene lost 5 bases, with 13 bases spanning the gap. CDR3 nucleotide sequence: TGTGCCAGCAGTGCCGCCGAGGGCCATCAGCCCCAGCATTTT. As protein: CASSAAEGHQPQHF.

This sequence joins TRBV7-2 and TRBJ2-7; tentatively, D is TRBD2 (5 bases). Germline V CDR1 and CDR2: SGHTA, FQGNSA. CDR3 size: 18 residues. Trimming shortened V by 1 base and J by 2 bases, and 21 bases separated the two germline ends. CDR3 nucleotides: TGTGCCAGCAGCTTAGAATCCCCCAGGACTGATGCTGCCTACGAGCAGTACTTC. Translated, it gives CASSLESPRTDAAYEQYF. Complete variable domain (other parts from reference TRBV7-2 and TRBJ2-7): GAGVSQSPSNKVTEKGKDVELRCDPISGHTALYWYRQSLGQGLEFLIYFQGNSAPDKSGLPSDRFSAERTGGSVSTLTIQRTQQEDSAVYLCASSLESPRTDAAYEQYFGPGTRLTVT.

The chain has TRBV5-4 and TRBJ2-7; D remains ambiguous. V was shortened by 4 bases and J by 4 bases, with 15 bases between the two germline ends. This CDR3 spans 14 amino acids. Germline CDR1 is SGHNT and CDR2 is YYREEE (reference sequence). The CDR3 spells CASSRNVGSYEQYF. The CDR3, as DNA: TGTGCCAGCAGCCGTAATGTGGGATCGTACGAGCAGTACTTC.